This T cell receptor (beta chain) emerged from a study of blood T cell repertoires in COVID-19. Sequenced by immunoSEQ multiplex PCR; TCRdb stores in-frame clones only, minus some. The data contain about 170,000 clones, approximately 77% of them singletons. Germline V gives CDR1 LNHNV, CDR2 YYDKDF (reference sequence). The CDR3 sequence is 15 residues long. Trimming removed 1 base at V and 1 base at J, with 11 bases between. Input material: peripheral blood. V and J are TRBV15 and TRBJ2-7, with D possibly TRBD2 on 6 matching bases. The sequence derives from a woman older than 75 with active or convalescent COVID-19. The CDR3 loop reads CATSRGAGRSYEQYF. For the CDR3, the DNA is TGTGCCACCAGCAGAGGGGCGGGAAGGTCCTACGAGCAGTACTTC.